The 7 T cell receptor beta chains listed next were all sequenced from one sample in a study of control samples from healthy donors and cancer patients. This table comes from immunoSEQ multiplex PCR, and its TCRdb copy is limited to in-frame clones, with some not included. The profile shows 130,000 or so clones, 94% of them singletons. The sample taken for sequencing was blood. These receptors were collected from a man aged 35-49 years in good health.

This chain connects TRBV7-9 to TRBJ1-2; 10 nucleotides agree with TRBD1. Germline CDR1 is SEHNR and CDR2 is FQNEAQ (reference sequence). CDR3 size: 14 residues. V lost 5 bases and J lost 4; bases outside the gene matches: 4. The CDR3 spells CASSAGQGGYGYTF. In nucleotides, the CDR3 is TGTGCCAGCAGCGCCGGACAGGGGGGCTATGGCTACACCTTC.

This CDR3 reads CASSLERDGEAFF. CDR3 nucleotide sequence: TGTGCCAGCAGCTTAGAGCGGGACGGTGAAGCTTTCTTT. J is TRBJ1-1 and V is TRBV11-3; a possible D gene is TRBD1 (5 bases). V dropped 0 bases and J dropped 7 bases, with 9 bases sitting between them. The CDR3 contains 13 residues. CDR1 SGHNT and CDR2 YENEEA come from the germline V gene.

V usage is TRBV9 and J usage is TRBJ2-1, with 7 bases matching TRBD1. Germline loops: CDR1 SGDLS, CDR2 YYNGEE. CDR3 length equals 16 residues. The junction had 11 bases not matched to a gene; V was cut back by 4 bases and J by 4 bases. The CDR3 DNA follows: TGTGCCAGCAGCCCCAAAGGGGGCGCGGCGTACAATGAGCAGTTCTTC. It encodes CASSPKGGAAYNEQFF.

This chain links TRBV12-3 or TRBV12-4 with TRBJ1-1; no reliable D call. This CDR3 region has 11 residues. V lost 7 bases, J lost 4 bases, and 7 bases lay in between. CDR3 sequence reads: CASTASTEAFF. CDR3 sequence (DNA): TGTGCCAGCACCGCGAGCACTGAAGCTTTCTTT.

The V gene is TRBV24-1, the J gene TRBJ1-2; possible D gene TRBD1, 5 bases. The CDR3 covers 13 residues. The germline gives CDR1 KGHDR, CDR2 SFDVKD. V was clipped by 3 bases and J by 7 bases, with 11 bases between them. CDR3 nucleotides: TGTGCCACCAGTGATCATCAGGGTGGTGGCTACACCTTC. Residues: CATSDHQGGGYTF.

The CDR3 DNA reads TGTGCCAGTAGTTTAGGGGAGGGCAATCAGCCCCAGCATTTT. It yields the protein CASSLGEGNQPQHF. V and J are TRBV19 and TRBJ1-5, with D perhaps TRBD1 (5 bases). The CDR3 has 14 residues. Trimming left V 5 bases short and J 2 bases short, with 10 bases between. The germline V gene has CDR1 LNHDA and CDR2 SQIVND (reference sequence). The entire variable domain, with the rest obtained from reference TRBV19 and TRBJ1-5, is as follows: DGGITQSPKYLFRKEGQNVTLSCEQNLNHDAMYWYRQDPGQGLRLIYYSQIVNDFQKGDIAEGYSVSREKKESFPLTVTSAQKNPTAFYLCASSLGEGNQPQHFGDGTRLSIL.

The chain employs TRBV7-6 and TRBJ2-2, with a tentative D call TRBD2 (6 bases). Deletions cut 1 base from V and 4 bases from J, with 16 bases between. CDR1 is SGHVS and CDR2 is FNYEAQ in the germline V gene. The CDR3 runs 17 residues. The CDR3 DNA sequence: TGTGCCAGCAGCTTAGGAAGCGGCGGGGCGACCACCGGGGAGCTGTTTTTT. Encoded protein: CASSLGSGGATTGELFF.